One and the same sample provided the 30 T cell receptor beta chains below, sequenced in a study of neurological immune-mediated disorders (dated by TCRdb to between 2018 and 2020). Library preparation employed 5' RACE. Sequencing used an Illumina HiSeq 2500. The public reads were reprocessed in TCRdb via fastp at Q25 and MiXCR, keeping in-frame beta chains. Entries are consolidated by CDR3 protein sequence, retaining the most common genes and DNA. For this sample there are around 67,000 distinct CDR3 sequences; less than 5.5% appear just once. The ten largest make up 7.4% of the sample. Sequencing input: PBMCs. The receptor source for this set is a man younger than 35 with multiple sclerosis.

This clonotype was observed at least ten times. The chain joins TRBV21-1 to TRBJ2-7; the DNA was not used to check the table's D call, TRBD1. TRBV21-1 constitutes a pseudogene. The CDR3 consists of 19 residues. CDR3 bases: TGTGCCAGCAGCAACGATAACAGGCTCTTCTTTCCGAGCTCCTACGAGCAGTACTTC. Translation: CASSNDNRLFFPSSYEQYF.

In its sample, this clonotype was seen many times. The chain couples TRBV10-3 to TRBJ2-3; the D is unclear. V lost 2 bases to trimming and J lost 4 bases, with 7 bases between them. The CDR3 spans 13 residues. In germline, CDR1 is ENHRY, CDR2 SYGVKD. CDR3 coding DNA: TGTGCCATCAGTGAGATGGGCGCAGATACGCAGTATTTT. Protein product: CAISEMGADTQYF.

This clonotype has a count of ten or more. The V gene is TRBV20-1, the J gene TRBJ2-1; 13 bases fit TRBD2. The CDR3 has 16 residues. V shed 6 bases, J shed 1 base, and the junction held 6 bases outside the gene matches. Looked up from germline, CDR1 is DFQATT and CDR2 is SNEGSKA (reference sequence). This CDR3 is CSASGLAGASYNEQFF. Here the CDR3 DNA reads TGCAGTGCCTCTGGACTAGCGGGAGCATCCTACAATGAGCAGTTCTTC.

This clonotype showed up many times. The chain is built from TRBV6-2 or TRBV6-3 and TRBJ2-1, with D possibly being TRBD1 (5 bases). The CDR3 is 13 amino acids. The V gene lost 6 bases and the J gene lost 7 bases, with 13 bases spanning the gap. Germline V gives CDR1 MNHEY, CDR2 SVGEGT. The CDR3, as DNA: TGTGCCAGCAGCCCAGGGTTTCGTAATGAGCAGTTCTTC. It yields the protein CASSPGFRNEQFF.

The sample holds many counts of this clonotype. In DNA form, the CDR3 reads TGTGCCAGCTCACCGTCTACGCGCGAGCAGTACTTC. It specifies CASSPSTREQYF. This chain connects TRBV18 to TRBJ2-7; D unclear. V was trimmed by 3 bases and J by 6 bases, leaving 9 bases between them. Germline CDR1 and CDR2: KGHSH and LQKENI. The CDR3 has 12 residues. The whole variable domain, filled in from reference TRBV18 and TRBJ2-7, reads NAGVMQNPRHLVRRRGQEARLRCSPMKGHSHVYWYRQLPEEGLKFMVYLQKENIIDESGMPKERFSAEFPKEGPSILRIQQVVRGDSAAYFCASSPSTREQYFGPGTRLTVT.

This clonotype was seen at least ten times. The rearrangement joins TRBV7-8 to TRBJ2-5; D remains unclear. Trimming left V 0 bases short and J 2 bases short, with 7 bases between. Per germline, CDR1 SGHVS and CDR2 FQNEAQ. CDR3 length: 14 amino acids. The CDR3 DNA reads TGTGCCAGCAGCTTAGCCGGGCCACAAGAGACCCAGTACTTC. Its protein is CASSLAGPQETQYF. Full variable domain (outside the CDR3, taken from reference TRBV7-8 and TRBJ2-5): GAGVSQSPRYKVAKRGQDVALRCDPISGHVSLFWYQQALGQGPEFLTYFQNEAQLDKSGLPSDRFFAERPEGSVSTLKIQRTQQEDSAVYLCASSLAGPQETQYFGPGTRLLVL.

At least ten counts were recorded for this clonotype. The chain has TRBV7-2 and TRBJ1-2; 7 bases map to TRBD1. The CDR3 contains 14 residues. Germline CDR1 reads SGHTA; CDR2 reads FQGNSA. The ends lost 5 bases at V and 8 bases at J; junction bases unmatched: 11. The CDR3 nucleotides are TGTGCCAGCAGCCAACCAGACAGGGCAAGGGGCTACACCTTC. Translating it yields CASSQPDRARGYTF.

This clonotype was counted a few times. The gene calls are TRBV5-1 and TRBJ1-1; D may be TRBD1 (5 bases). V lost 3 bases and J 1 base, leaving 10 bases between the germline ends. Germline V lookup: CDR1 SGHRS, CDR2 YFSETQ. The CDR3 length is 14 residues. CDR3 sequence: CASSSQGQNTEAFF. Written as DNA, the CDR3 is TGCGCCAGCAGCTCCCAGGGCCAGAACACTGAAGCTTTCTTT.

This clonotype was counted a few times. This rearrangement joins TRBV20-1 to TRBJ2-1; TRBD1 might be the D (6 bases). Trimming left V 3 bases short and J 6 bases short, with 12 bases between. Germline V gene lookup returns CDR1 DFQATT and CDR2 SNEGSKA (reference sequence). CDR3 length: 13 residues. Here the CDR3 reads CSARVSGVNEQFF. The CDR3 DNA reads as TGCAGTGCTAGGGTTTCAGGGGTCAATGAGCAGTTCTTC.

This clonotype has just a few counts. This could be a read error, since a much larger clone is one nucleotide away. The chain couples TRBV5-1 to TRBJ1-1; no clear D gene. The CDR3 spans 16 residues. Trimming shortened V by 0 bases and J by 6 bases, and 18 bases separated the two germline ends. Germline V gene data show CDR1 as SGHRS and CDR2 as YFSETQ. Written as DNA, the CDR3 is TGCGCCAGCAGCTTGGACGGTTGGAAGGGTAGGTCTGAAGCTTTCTTT. It specifies CASSLDGWKGRSEAFF.

This clonotype was seen ten or more times. The V call is TRBV6-1, the J call TRBJ1-1; 8 bases are a match to TRBD1. The CDR3 is 13 residues long. CDR1 and CDR2 (germline): MNHNS, SASEGT. V shed 7 bases, J shed 2 bases, and the junction held 3 bases outside the gene matches. CDR3 coding DNA: TGTGCCAGCATCGGACAGGGCAACACTGAAGCTTTCTTT. Its protein product is CASIGQGNTEAFF.

The chain combines TRBV24-1 with TRBJ2-7; no firm D call. The CDR3 covers 13 residues. The V gene lost 3 bases and the J gene lost 0 bases, with 5 bases spanning the gap. Germline V lookup: CDR1 KGHDR, CDR2 SFDVKD. CDR3 amino acids: CATSDPSSYEQYF. For the CDR3, the DNA is TGTGCCACCAGTGATCCGAGCTCCTACGAGCAGTACTTC.

This clonotype occurred many times. The chain has TRBV24-1 and TRBJ2-2, with 7 bases lining up with TRBD1. V gave up 9 bases and J gave up 4 bases; unmatched junction bases: 7. This CDR3 contains 14 residues. In germline, CDR1 is KGHDR, CDR2 SFDVKD. The CDR3 DNA reads as TGTGCCACCTCTACAGGGGTAATCACCGGGGAGCTGTTTTTT. Protein: CATSTGVITGELFF.

This clonotype was seen at least ten times. The chain recombines TRBV6-5 with TRBJ1-3; weak D call: TRBD1 (5 bases). Germline CDR1 is MNHEY and CDR2 is SVGAGI. The CDR3 sequence is 14 residues long. Deletions cut 0 bases from V and 9 bases from J, with 12 bases between. CDR3 in DNA: TGTGCCAGCAGTTACTCGAGACAGATACTCACCATATATTTT. Translation: CASSYSRQILTIYF.

This clonotype was seen ten or more times. The chain combines TRBV5-1 with TRBJ2-5; 8 nucleotides line up with TRBD2. The CDR3 spans 15 residues. CDR1 SGHRS and CDR2 YFSETQ come from the germline V gene. Germline trimming cut 5 bases from V and 1 base from J; bases unmatched to any gene: 7. The CDR3 here is CASSLPLAAQETQYF. CDR3 coding DNA: TGCGCCAGCAGTCTACCACTAGCGGCCCAAGAGACCCAGTACTTC.

This clonotype was detected many times. The chain recombines TRBV6-5 with TRBJ2-7, with TRBD1 matching over 9 bases. Germline CDR1 reads MNHEY; CDR2 reads SVGAGI. The junction had 7 bases not matched to a gene; V was cut back by 1 base and J by 6 bases. This CDR3 spans 15 amino acids. The CDR3: CASSYFPDRGAEQYF. CDR3 sequence (DNA): TGTGCCAGCAGTTACTTTCCGGACAGGGGCGCCGAGCAGTACTTC.

This clonotype appeared a few times. The chain carries TRBV7-2 and TRBJ2-6; a weak D match, TRBD2 (5 bases). The V end was cut by 2 bases, the J end by 13 bases, with 18 bases between. Germline V gene data show CDR1 as SGHTA and CDR2 as FQGNSA. The CDR3 is made up of 15 amino acids. The DNA for the CDR3 is TGTGCCAGCAGCTTACGGCATTCGAGGGTCAAAGTCCTGACTTTC. This sequence encodes CASSLRHSRVKVLTF.

This clonotype has more than one count but fewer than ten. This could be a read error, since a much larger clone is one nucleotide away. The chain joins TRBV20-1 to TRBJ1-5, with TRBD1 matching 7 bases. The CDR3 totals 14 residues. The germline CDR1 and CDR2 sequences are DFQATT and SNEGSKA (reference sequence). With V trimmed by 3 bases and J by 10 bases, 12 bases remained unmatched. The CDR3 protein is CSARIGQDSEPQHF. The DNA of the CDR3 is TGCAGTGCTAGGATAGGACAGGACTCGGAACCCCAGCATTTT.

This clonotype was picked up many times. CDR3 sequence (DNA): TGCAGTGCTCTTCGGGACCCGACGGAGACCCAGTACTTC. This sequence encodes CSALRDPTETQYF. The chain combines TRBV20-1 with TRBJ2-5; D may be TRBD1 or TRBD2 (5 bases each). CDR1 and CDR2 (germline): DFQATT, SNEGSKA (reference sequence). The ends were cut back, 5 bases at V and 5 bases at J, with 15 bases in the middle. This CDR3 contains 13 residues.

This clonotype was counted many times. The gene calls are TRBV6-4 and TRBJ1-6, with unresolved D. CDR1 and CDR2 (germline): MRHNA, SNTAGT. Trimming removed 3 bases at V and 8 bases at J, with 11 bases between. The CDR3 has 14 residues. For the CDR3, the DNA is TGTGCCAGCAGTGAGATGGGAGGTTATTCACCCCTCCACTTT. Its translation: CASSEMGGYSPLHF.

This clonotype came up many times. The V call is TRBV5-1, the J call TRBJ2-6; no definite D call. The CDR3 has 14 amino acids. Germline V gene lookup returns CDR1 SGHRS and CDR2 YFSETQ. Trimming removed 5 bases at V and 4 bases at J, with 10 bases between. CDR3 nucleotide sequence: TGCGCCAGCAGAAGTGCACAGGGGGCCAACGTCCTGACTTTC. Its translation is CASRSAQGANVLTF. Drawing the rest from reference TRBV5-1 and TRBJ2-6, the complete variable domain is KAGVTQTPRYLIKTRGQQVTLSCSPISGHRSVSWYQQTPGQGLQFLFEYFSETQRNKGNFPGRFSGRQFSNSRSEMNVSTLELGDSALYLCASRSAQGANVLTFGAGSRLTVL.

In this sample, this clonotype turned up many times. The gene calls are TRBV2 and TRBJ1-2; tentatively, D is TRBD1 (5 bases). The germline CDR1 and CDR2 sequences are SNHLY and FYNNEI. The length of the CDR3 is 15 residues. Trimming stripped 3 bases from V and 6 bases from J, with 17 bases between. The CDR3 sequence: CASSESGGETNGYTF. CDR3 bases: TGTGCCAGCAGTGAGTCCGGGGGAGAGACGAATGGCTACACCTTC.

This clonotype was observed many times. This chain's CDR3 is CSDISGSEDEQFF. In DNA form, the CDR3 reads TGCAGCGATATTAGCGGGAGCGAAGATGAGCAGTTCTTC. The chain uses TRBV20-1 and TRBJ2-1; 9 positions match TRBD2. Germline lookup yields CDR1 DFQATT and CDR2 SNEGSKA (reference sequence). CDR3 size: 13 residues.

The gene calls are TRBV29-1 and TRBJ2-2; D is ambiguous. Trimming stripped 3 bases from V and 0 bases from J, with 5 bases between. This CDR3 has 13 amino acids. Germline-derived CDR1 and CDR2 are SQVTM and ANQGSEA. The CDR3 loop is CSVDRANTGELFF. As DNA, the CDR3 is TGCAGCGTTGATCGGGCGAACACCGGGGAGCTGTTTTTT.

This clonotype was detected a few times. A read error may explain this, as a much larger clone is one base away. The conserved final phenylalanine or tryptophan is absent from the CDR3, which likely points to a read error. This sequence joins TRBV11-2 and TRBJ2-5, with 11 positions matching TRBD2. The trim removed 2 bases at V and 7 bases at J, leaving 3 bases unmatched. Germline loops: CDR1 SGHAT, CDR2 FQNNGV. The CDR3 is 14 residues long. The CDR3 sequence is CASSLTSGRVTQYI. The CDR3 nucleotides read TGTGCCAGCAGCTTAACTAGCGGGAGAGTGACCCAGTACATC.

This clonotype appeared many times. The chain employs TRBV5-1 and TRBJ2-3; maybe TRBD1 (6 bases). Trimming took off 2 bases at V and 5 bases at J, with 12 bases between the two ends. CDR3 length equals 14 residues. In germline, CDR1 is SGHRS, CDR2 YFSETQ. The CDR3 protein is CASSLTGQQDTQYF. The CDR3 DNA reads TGCGCCAGCAGCTTAACAGGGCAGCAAGATACGCAGTATTTT. The full variable domain, its missing parts supplied by reference TRBV5-1 and TRBJ2-3, is KAGVTQTPRYLIKTRGQQVTLSCSPISGHRSVSWYQQTPGQGLQFLFEYFSETQRNKGNFPGRFSGRQFSNSRSEMNVSTLELGDSALYLCASSLTGQQDTQYFGPGTRLTVL.

This clonotype has ten or more counts. The chain couples TRBV18 to TRBJ2-1, with 8 bases matching TRBD2. The CDR3 is 15 amino acids. Trimming at V came to 3 bases and at J to 6 bases, leaving 7 bases not matched to a gene. Germline CDR1 and CDR2: KGHSH and LQKENI. The CDR3 region is CASSPSAGAFNEQFF. The CDR3 region has the DNA TGTGCCAGCTCACCCTCAGCGGGAGCTTTCAATGAGCAGTTCTTC.

This clonotype was picked up many times. The CDR3: CATSGGSTRYNQPQHF. The CDR3 nucleotides read TGTGCCACCAGTGGAGGGTCTACCAGATATAATCAGCCCCAGCATTTT. This chain connects TRBV24-1 to TRBJ1-5; D is uncertain. The germline V gene encodes CDR1 KGHDR and CDR2 SFDVKD. This CDR3 is built from 16 residues. V lost 5 bases and J lost 4, with 17 bases in between.

This clonotype was observed at least ten times. This chain uses TRBV6-1 with TRBJ2-7, with TRBD1 identical over 9 bases. The CDR3 has 14 residues. V shed 6 bases, J shed 3 bases, and the junction held 6 bases outside the gene matches. Germline V lookup: CDR1 MNHNS, CDR2 SASEGT. CDR3 loop: CASRGTGRNYEQYF. The DNA for the CDR3 is TGTGCCAGCAGGGGGACAGGGAGGAACTACGAGCAGTACTTC.

This clonotype occurred many times. The chain has TRBV20-1 and TRBJ1-1; D is perhaps TRBD1 (5 bases). Germline CDR1 is DFQATT and CDR2 is SNEGSKA (reference sequence). The V gene lost 3 bases and the J gene lost 1 base, with 9 bases spanning the gap. This CDR3 region has 13 residues. CDR3 amino acids: CSASGGTNTEAFF. DNA for the CDR3: TGCAGTGCTAGTGGCGGGACGAACACTGAAGCTTTCTTT.